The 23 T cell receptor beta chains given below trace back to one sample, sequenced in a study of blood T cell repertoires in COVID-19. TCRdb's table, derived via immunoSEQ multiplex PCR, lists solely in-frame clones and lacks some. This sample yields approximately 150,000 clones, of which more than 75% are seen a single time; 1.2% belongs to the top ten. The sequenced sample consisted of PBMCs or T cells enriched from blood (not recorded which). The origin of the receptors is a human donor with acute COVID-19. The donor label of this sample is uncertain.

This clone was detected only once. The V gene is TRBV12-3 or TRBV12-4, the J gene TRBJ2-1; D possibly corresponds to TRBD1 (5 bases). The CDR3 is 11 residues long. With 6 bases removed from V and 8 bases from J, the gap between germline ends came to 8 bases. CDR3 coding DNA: TGTGCCAGCAGAGGACACCATGAGCAGTTCTTC. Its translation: CASRGHHEQFF.

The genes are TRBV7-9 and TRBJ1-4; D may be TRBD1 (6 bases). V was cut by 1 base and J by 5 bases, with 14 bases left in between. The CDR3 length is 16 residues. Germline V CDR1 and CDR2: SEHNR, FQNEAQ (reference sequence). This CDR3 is CASSLGRFRGNEKLFF. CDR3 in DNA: TGTGCCAGCAGCTTAGGGCGGTTCAGGGGAAATGAAAAACTGTTTTTT.

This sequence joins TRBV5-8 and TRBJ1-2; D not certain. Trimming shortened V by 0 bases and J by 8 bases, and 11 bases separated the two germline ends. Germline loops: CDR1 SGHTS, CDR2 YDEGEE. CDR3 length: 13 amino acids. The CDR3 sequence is CASSLARFGGYTF. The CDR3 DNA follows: TGTGCCAGCAGCTTGGCCAGGTTTGGGGGCTACACCTTC.

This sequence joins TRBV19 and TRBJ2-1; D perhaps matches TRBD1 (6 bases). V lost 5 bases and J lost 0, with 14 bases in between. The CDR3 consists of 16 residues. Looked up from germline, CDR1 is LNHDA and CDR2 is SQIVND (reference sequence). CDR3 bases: TGTGCCAGTAGTCTTACAGGGTCCCCCTCCTACAATGAGCAGTTCTTC. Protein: CASSLTGSPSYNEQFF.

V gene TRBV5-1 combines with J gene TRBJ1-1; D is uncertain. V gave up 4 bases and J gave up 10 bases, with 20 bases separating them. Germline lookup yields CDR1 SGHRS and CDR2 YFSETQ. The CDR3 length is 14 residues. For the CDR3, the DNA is TGCGCCAGCAGCCCCAGACCCGACCGGGTGGGAGCTTTCTTT. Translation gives CASSPRPDRVGAFF.

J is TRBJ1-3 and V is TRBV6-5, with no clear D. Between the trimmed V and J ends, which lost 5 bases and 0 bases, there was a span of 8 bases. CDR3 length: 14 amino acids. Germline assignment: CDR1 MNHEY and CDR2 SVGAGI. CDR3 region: CASSPSVSGNTIYF. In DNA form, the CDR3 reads TGTGCCAGCAGTCCCTCAGTCTCTGGAAACACCATATATTTT.

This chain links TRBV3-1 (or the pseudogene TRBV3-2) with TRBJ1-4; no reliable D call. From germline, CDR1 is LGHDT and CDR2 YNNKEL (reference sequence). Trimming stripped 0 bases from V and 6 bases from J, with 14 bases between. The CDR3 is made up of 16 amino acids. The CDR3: CASSQDGTGLDEKLFF. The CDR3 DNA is TGTGCCAGCAGCCAAGATGGAACGGGTCTTGATGAAAAACTGTTTTTT.

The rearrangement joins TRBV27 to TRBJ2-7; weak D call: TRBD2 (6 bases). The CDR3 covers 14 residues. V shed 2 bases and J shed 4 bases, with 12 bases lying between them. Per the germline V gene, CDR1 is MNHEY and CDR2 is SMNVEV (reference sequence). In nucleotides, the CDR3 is TGTGCCAGCAGTTTAGCGGGACGGACTTACGAGCAGTACTTC. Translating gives CASSLAGRTYEQYF.

The CDR3, as DNA: TGTGCCAGCAGCATTTATCGGGAGCGCGGGGAGCTGTTTTTT. Translating gives CASSIYRERGELFF. The chain combines TRBV9 with TRBJ2-2, with a weak D call TRBD2 (6 bases). The CDR3 covers 14 residues. The V gene lost 4 bases and the J gene lost 7 bases, with 14 bases spanning the gap. Germline values: CDR1 SGDLS, CDR2 YYNGEE. The entire variable domain, with the rest obtained from reference TRBV9 and TRBJ2-2, is as follows: DSGVTQTPKHLITATGQRVTLRCSPRSGDLSVYWYQQSLDQGLQFLIQYYNGEERAKGNILERFSAQQFPDLHSELNLSSLELGDSALYFCASSIYRERGELFFGEGSRLTVL.

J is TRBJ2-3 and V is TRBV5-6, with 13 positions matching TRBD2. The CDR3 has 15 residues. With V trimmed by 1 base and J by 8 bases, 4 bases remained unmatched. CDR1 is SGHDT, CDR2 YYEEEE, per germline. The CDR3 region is CASSLRLAGGGTQYF. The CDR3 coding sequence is TGTGCCAGCAGCTTGAGACTAGCGGGGGGCGGTACGCAGTATTTT.

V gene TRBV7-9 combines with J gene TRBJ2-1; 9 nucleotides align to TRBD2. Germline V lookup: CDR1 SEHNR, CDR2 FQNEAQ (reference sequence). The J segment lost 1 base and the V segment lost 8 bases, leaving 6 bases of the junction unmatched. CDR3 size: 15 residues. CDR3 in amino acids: CASLLSGGSYNEQFF. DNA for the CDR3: TGTGCCAGCCTACTAAGCGGGGGGTCCTACAATGAGCAGTTCTTC.

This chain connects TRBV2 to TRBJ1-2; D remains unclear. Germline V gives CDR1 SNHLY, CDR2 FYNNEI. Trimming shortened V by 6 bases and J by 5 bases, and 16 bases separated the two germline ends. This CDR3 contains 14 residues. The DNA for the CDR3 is TGTGCCAGCAGCACGGACCCGGGGATATATGGCTACACCTTC. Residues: CASSTDPGIYGYTF. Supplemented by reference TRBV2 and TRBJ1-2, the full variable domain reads EPEVTQTPSHQVTQMGQEVILRCVPISNHLYFYWYRQILGQKVEFLVSFYNNEISEKSEIFDDQFSVERPDGSNFTLKIRSTKLEDSAMYFCASSTDPGIYGYTFGSGTRLTVV.

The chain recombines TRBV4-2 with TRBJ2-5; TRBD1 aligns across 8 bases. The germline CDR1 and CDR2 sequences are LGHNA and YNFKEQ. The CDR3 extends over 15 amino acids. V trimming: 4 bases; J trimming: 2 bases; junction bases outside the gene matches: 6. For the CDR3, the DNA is TGTGCCAGCAGCCCCCCTCAGGGGGCTCAAGAGACCCAGTACTTC. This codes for CASSPPQGAQETQYF.

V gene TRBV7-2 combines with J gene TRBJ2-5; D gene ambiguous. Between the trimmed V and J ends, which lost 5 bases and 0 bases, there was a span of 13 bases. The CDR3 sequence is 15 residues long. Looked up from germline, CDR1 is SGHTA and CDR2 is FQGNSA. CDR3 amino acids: CASSPVAGNQETQYF. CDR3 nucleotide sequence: TGTGCCAGCAGCCCCGTGGCAGGCAACCAAGAGACCCAGTACTTC. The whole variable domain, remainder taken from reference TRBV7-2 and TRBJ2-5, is GAGVSQSPSNKVTEKGKDVELRCDPISGHTALYWYRQSLGQGLEFLIYFQGNSAPDKSGLPSDRFSAERTGGSVSTLTIQRTQQEDSAVYLCASSPVAGNQETQYFGPGTRLLVL.

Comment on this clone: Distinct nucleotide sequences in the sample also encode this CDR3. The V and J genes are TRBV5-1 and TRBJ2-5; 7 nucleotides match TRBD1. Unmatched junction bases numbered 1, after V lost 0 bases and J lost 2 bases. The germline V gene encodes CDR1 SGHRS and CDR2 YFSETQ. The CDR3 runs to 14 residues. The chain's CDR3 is CASSLGDSQETQYF. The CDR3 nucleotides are TGCGCCAGCAGCTTGGGGGACAGTCAAGAGACCCAGTACTTC. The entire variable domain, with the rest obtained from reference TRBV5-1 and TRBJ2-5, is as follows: KAGVTQTPRYLIKTRGQQVTLSCSPISGHRSVSWYQQTPGQGLQFLFEYFSETQRNKGNFPGRFSGRQFSNSRSEMNVSTLELGDSALYLCASSLGDSQETQYFGPGTRLLVL.

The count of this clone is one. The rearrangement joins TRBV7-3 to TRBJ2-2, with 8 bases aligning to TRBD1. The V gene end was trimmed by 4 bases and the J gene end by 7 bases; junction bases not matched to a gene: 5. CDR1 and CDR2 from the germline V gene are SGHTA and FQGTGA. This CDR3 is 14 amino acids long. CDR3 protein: CASSSQGAGGELFF. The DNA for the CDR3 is TGTGCCAGCAGCTCCCAGGGGGCTGGCGGGGAGCTGTTTTTT.

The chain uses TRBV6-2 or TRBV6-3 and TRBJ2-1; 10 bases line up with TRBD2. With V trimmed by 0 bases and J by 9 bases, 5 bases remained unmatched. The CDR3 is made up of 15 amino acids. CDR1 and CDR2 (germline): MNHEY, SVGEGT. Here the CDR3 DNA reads TGTGCCAGCAGTTACTCCGAGCGGGGGGGCACTGAGCAGTTCTTC. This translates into CASSYSERGGTEQFF.

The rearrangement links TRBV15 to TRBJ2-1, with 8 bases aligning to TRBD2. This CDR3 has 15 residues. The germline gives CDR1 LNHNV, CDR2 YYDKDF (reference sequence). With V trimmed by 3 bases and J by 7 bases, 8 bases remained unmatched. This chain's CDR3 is CATSSSGGPENEQFF. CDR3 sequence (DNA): TGTGCCACCAGCAGCTCGGGGGGGCCAGAAAATGAGCAGTTCTTC.

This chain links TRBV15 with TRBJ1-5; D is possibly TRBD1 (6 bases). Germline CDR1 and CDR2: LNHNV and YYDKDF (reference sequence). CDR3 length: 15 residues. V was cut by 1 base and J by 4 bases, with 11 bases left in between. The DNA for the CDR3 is TGTGCCACCAGCAGAGGAGGACAGCTAAATCAGCCCCAGCATTTT. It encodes CATSRGGQLNQPQHF.

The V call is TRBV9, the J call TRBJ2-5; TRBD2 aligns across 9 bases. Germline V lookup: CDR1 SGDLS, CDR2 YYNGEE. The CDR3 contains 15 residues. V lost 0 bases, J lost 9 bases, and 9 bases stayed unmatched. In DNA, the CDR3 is TGTGCCAGCAGCGTAGAAGGTAGCGGGGGAGGGGCCCAGTACTTC. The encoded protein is CASSVEGSGGGAQYF.

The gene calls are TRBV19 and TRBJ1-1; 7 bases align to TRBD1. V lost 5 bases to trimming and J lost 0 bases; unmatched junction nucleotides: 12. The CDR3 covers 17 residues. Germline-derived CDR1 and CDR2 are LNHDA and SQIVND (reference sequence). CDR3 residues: CASSVGTARGMNTEAFF. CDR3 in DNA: TGTGCCAGTAGTGTCGGGACAGCCCGCGGGATGAACACTGAAGCTTTCTTT.

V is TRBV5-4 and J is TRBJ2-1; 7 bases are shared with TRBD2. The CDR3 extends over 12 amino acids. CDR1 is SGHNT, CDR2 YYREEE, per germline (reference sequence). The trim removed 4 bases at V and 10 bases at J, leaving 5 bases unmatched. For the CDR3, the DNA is TGTGCCAGCAGCCAAACGGGGGGAGAGCAGTTCTTC. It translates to CASSQTGGEQFF. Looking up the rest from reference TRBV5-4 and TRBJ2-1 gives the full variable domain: ETGVTQSPTHLIKTRGQQVTLRCSSQSGHNTVSWYQQALGQGPQFIFQYYREEENGRGNFPPRFSGLQFPNYSSELNVNALELDDSALYLCASSQTGGEQFFGPGTRLTVL.

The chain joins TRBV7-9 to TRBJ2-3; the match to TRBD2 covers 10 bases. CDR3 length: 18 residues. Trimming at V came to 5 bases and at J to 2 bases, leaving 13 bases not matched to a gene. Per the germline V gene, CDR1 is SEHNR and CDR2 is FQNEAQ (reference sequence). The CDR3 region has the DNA TGTGCCAGCAGCCATAGGACTAGCGGCTTAGCCTCCACAGATACGCAGTATTTT. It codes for CASSHRTSGLASTDTQYF. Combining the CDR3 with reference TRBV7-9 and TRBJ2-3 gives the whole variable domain DTGVSQNPRHKITKRGQNVTFRCDPISEHNRLYWYRQTLGQGPEFLTYFQNEAQLEKSRLLSDRFSAERPKGSFSTLEIQRTEQGDSAMYLCASSHRTSGLASTDTQYFGPGTRLTVL.